The clone carrying this T cell receptor beta chain was observed a few times. These data come from a study of blood T cell repertoires in COVID-19. Per the original methods: Nucleated cell counts were estimated from reference gene primer amplification. Here immunoSEQ multiplex PCR was the method, and the copy in TCRdb shows in-frame clones only, minus some. V and J calls and clone size are copied from that table; D and trimming were computed from the DNA. This sample carries under 150,000 clones, around nine tenths of them seen once, and the ten largest clones take 8% to 8.5%. V lost 6 bases and J lost 5, with 13 bases in between. From germline, CDR1 is LNHDA and CDR2 SQIVND (reference sequence). The CDR3 loop spans 13 amino acids.

This sequence originates from a woman in her 70s who had recovered from COVID-19. This chain joins TRBV19 and TRBJ1-1, with a weak D call TRBD1 (5 bases). Sequenced material: peripheral blood. CDR3 amino acids: CASSPQGGTEAFF. The CDR3 region has the DNA TGTGCCAGTAGCCCCCAGGGAGGAACTGAAGCTTTCTTT.